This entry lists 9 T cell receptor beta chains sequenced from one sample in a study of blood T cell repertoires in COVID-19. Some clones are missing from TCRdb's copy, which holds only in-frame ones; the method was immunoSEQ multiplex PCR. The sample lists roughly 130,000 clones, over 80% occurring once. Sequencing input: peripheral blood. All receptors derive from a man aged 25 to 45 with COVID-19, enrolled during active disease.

This chain's CDR3 is CASSHTTGGEQYF. The CDR3 DNA sequence: TGTGCCAGCAGCCATACGACAGGCGGTGAGCAGTACTTC. The rearrangement joins TRBV27 to TRBJ2-7; TRBD1 might be the D (6 bases). The V gene lost 6 bases and the J gene lost 7 bases, with 16 bases spanning the gap. The CDR3 runs to 13 residues. Germline assignment: CDR1 MNHEY and CDR2 SMNVEV (reference sequence).

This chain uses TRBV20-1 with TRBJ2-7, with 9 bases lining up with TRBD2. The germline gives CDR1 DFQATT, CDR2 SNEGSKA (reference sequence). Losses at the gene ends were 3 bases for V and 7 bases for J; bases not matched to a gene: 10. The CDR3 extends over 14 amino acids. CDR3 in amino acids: CSASGGRGAWEQYF. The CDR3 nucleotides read TGCAGTGCTAGTGGCGGGAGGGGGGCTTGGGAGCAGTACTTC.

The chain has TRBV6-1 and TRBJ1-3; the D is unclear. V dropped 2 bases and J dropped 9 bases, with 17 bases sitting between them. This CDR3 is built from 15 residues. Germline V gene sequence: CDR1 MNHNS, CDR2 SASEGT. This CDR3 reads CASSESWRAAGTIYF. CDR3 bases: TGTGCCAGCAGTGAATCGTGGCGGGCAGCTGGCACCATATATTTT.

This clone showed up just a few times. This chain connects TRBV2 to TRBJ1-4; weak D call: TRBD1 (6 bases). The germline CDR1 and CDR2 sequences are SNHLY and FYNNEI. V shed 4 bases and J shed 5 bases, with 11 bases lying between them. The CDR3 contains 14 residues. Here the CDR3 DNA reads TGTGCCAGCAGTGTGGACAGACTAAATGAAAAACTGTTTTTT. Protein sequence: CASSVDRLNEKLFF.

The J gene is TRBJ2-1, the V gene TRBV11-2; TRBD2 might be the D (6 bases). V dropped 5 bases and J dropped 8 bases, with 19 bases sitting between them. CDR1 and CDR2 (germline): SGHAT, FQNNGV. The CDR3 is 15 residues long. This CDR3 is CASSSGPSPLDEQFF. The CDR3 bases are TGTGCCAGCAGCAGCGGGCCTAGCCCCCTCGATGAGCAGTTCTTC. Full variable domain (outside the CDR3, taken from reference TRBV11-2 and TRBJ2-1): EAGVAQSPRYKIIEKRQSVAFWCNPISGHATLYWYQQILGQGPKLLIQFQNNGVVDDSQLPKDRFSAERLKGVDSTLKIQPAKLEDSAVYLCASSSGPSPLDEQFFGPGTRLTVL.

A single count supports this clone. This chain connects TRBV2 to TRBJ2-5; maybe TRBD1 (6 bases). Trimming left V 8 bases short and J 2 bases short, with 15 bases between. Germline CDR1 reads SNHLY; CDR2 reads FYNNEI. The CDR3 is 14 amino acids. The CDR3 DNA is TGTGCCAGCCTGAGGACAGAGAGACAAGAGACCCAGTACTTC. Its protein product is CASLRTERQETQYF.

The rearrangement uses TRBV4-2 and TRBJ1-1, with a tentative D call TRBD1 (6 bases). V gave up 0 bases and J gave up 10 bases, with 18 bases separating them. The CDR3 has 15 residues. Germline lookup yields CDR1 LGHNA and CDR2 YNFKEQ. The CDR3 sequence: CASSQENPGHSVAFF. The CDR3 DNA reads TGTGCCAGCAGCCAAGAGAATCCGGGACATAGTGTAGCTTTCTTT.

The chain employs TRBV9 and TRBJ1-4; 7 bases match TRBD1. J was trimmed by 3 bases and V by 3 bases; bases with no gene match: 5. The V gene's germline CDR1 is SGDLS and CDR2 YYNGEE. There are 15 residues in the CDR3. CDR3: CASSETGTANEKLFF. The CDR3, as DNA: TGTGCCAGCAGCGAAACCGGGACAGCTAATGAAAAACTGTTTTTT. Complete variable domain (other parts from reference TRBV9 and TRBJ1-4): DSGVTQTPKHLITATGQRVTLRCSPRSGDLSVYWYQQSLDQGLQFLIQYYNGEERAKGNILERFSAQQFPDLHSELNLSSLELGDSALYFCASSETGTANEKLFFGSGTQLSVL.

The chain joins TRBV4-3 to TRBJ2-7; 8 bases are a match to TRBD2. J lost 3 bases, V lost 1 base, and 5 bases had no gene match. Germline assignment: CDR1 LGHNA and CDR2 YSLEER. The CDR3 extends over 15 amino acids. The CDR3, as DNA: TGCGCCAGCAGCCAAGGACTAGCGAGTAACTACGAGCAGTACTTC. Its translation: CASSQGLASNYEQYF.